The 12 T cell receptor beta chains below all came from one sample that was sequenced in a study of human T cells and chemical hapten exposure. Indicated time point: patch test 2, 6 weeks after DPC sensitization. Treatment: therapeutic diphenylcyclopropenone sensitization with weekly scalp DPC. MiXCR, applied by TCRdb to the RACE reads, yields one record per CDR3 protein. The sample yields approximately 120,000 distinct CDR3 sequences, 9% to 9.5% seen once. Source: whole blood, taken in connection with sensitization to the hapten diphenylcyclopropenone (DPC). The receptors were sampled from a woman in her 40s with alopecia areata. Some clones in this sample may be carry-over from other donors' samples.

On this clonotype itself: The junction and the germline gene differ at one end; a read error may be behind it. The V and J genes are TRBV4-2 and TRBJ2-7, with D perhaps TRBD1 (5 bases). The CDR3 has 14 residues. CDR1 and CDR2 from the germline V gene are LGHNA and YNFKEQ. The CDR3 DNA sequence: TGTGCCAGCAGCGAAGAAAGTAGGGGTAGCGAGCAGTACTTC. Its protein is CASSEESRGSEQYF.

This clonotype has a count of ten or more. V is TRBV18 and J is TRBJ2-7; the match to TRBD1 covers 8 bases. The CDR3 has 15 residues. V trimming: 4 bases; J trimming: 0 bases; junction bases outside the gene matches: 5. Germline-derived CDR1 and CDR2 are KGHSH and LQKENI. DNA for the CDR3: TGTGCCAGCTCACGTGGGACAGGAGACTCCTACGAGCAGTACTTC. Translated, it gives CASSRGTGDSYEQYF.

The V call is TRBV19, the J call TRBJ1-2; the D is unclear. Per the germline V gene, CDR1 is LNHDA and CDR2 is SQIVND (reference sequence). The CDR3 is made up of 14 amino acids. The V end was cut by 3 bases, the J end by 4 bases, with 12 bases between. The CDR3 DNA reads TGTGCCAGTAGTATCTCCGCCGGCCCCTATGGCTACACCTTC. Amino acid sequence: CASSISAGPYGYTF.

This chain joins TRBV18 and TRBJ2-3; D may be TRBD1 (7 bases). This CDR3 contains 14 residues. V dropped 4 bases and J dropped 5 bases, with 13 bases sitting between them. Germline CDR1 reads KGHSH; CDR2 reads LQKENI. The CDR3 reads CASSLGQEGDTQYF. CDR3 nucleotide sequence: TGTGCCAGCTCACTCGGACAGGAGGGAGATACGCAGTATTTT. The full variable domain, with the rest looked up from reference TRBV18 and TRBJ2-3, is NAGVMQNPRHLVRRRGQEARLRCSPMKGHSHVYWYRQLPEEGLKFMVYLQKENIIDESGMPKERFSAEFPKEGPSILRIQQVVRGDSAAYFCASSLGQEGDTQYFGPGTRLTVL.

The table lists this clonotype with many counts. The V and J genes are TRBV18 and TRBJ1-1; D gene ambiguous. Germline values: CDR1 KGHSH, CDR2 LQKENI. The V gene lost 6 bases and the J gene lost 1 base, with 9 bases spanning the gap. This CDR3 has 13 residues. CDR3 bases: TGTGCCAGCTCCTCTTCGGCGAACACTGAAGCTTTCTTT. This encodes CASSSSANTEAFF.

The V call is TRBV27, the J call TRBJ1-2, with D perhaps matching TRBD1 (6 bases). The CDR3 contains 14 residues. The germline CDR1 and CDR2 sequences are MNHEY and SMNVEV (reference sequence). The V end lost 7 bases, the J end lost 6 bases, and 18 bases lay between the germline ends. The chain's CDR3 is CASTSAGQPDGYTF. The CDR3 nucleotides read TGTGCCAGCACCTCCGCTGGACAGCCGGATGGCTACACCTTC.

V gene TRBV28 combines with J gene TRBJ1-2; 9 nucleotides line up with TRBD1. The CDR3 contains 13 residues. Trimming cost V 5 bases and J 4 bases; bases outside gene matches: 2. Per germline, CDR1 MDHEN and CDR2 SYDVKM. CDR3 bases: TGTGCCAGCAGTGACAGGGGGGTCTATGGCTACACCTTC. Translated, it gives CASSDRGVYGYTF.

The rearrangement links TRBV21-1 to TRBJ1-2. TRBV21-1 is described as a pseudogene. CDR3 length: 13 residues. The CDR3 DNA reads as TGTGCCAGCAGCAAAGAAGGAAAACGGGGCTACACCTTC. It codes for CASSKEGKRGYTF.

The table lists this clonotype with many counts. The chain recombines TRBV6-6 with TRBJ1-2; 11 nucleotides agree with TRBD1. The CDR3 extends over 15 amino acids. The germline V gene has CDR1 MNHNY and CDR2 SVGAGI (reference sequence). V was pared by 7 bases and J by 5 bases, with 9 bases of the junction left unmatched. The CDR3, as DNA: TGTGCCAGCATTAACGACGGGACAGGGGGGTATGGCTACACCTTC. This codes for CASINDGTGGYGYTF.

This clonotype occurred a few times. The CDR3 is CASSAGGVSELFF. The CDR3 DNA reads as TGTGCCAGCAGCGCAGGGGGGGTCTCGGAGCTGTTTTTT. The genes are TRBV9 and TRBJ2-2; D might be TRBD1 or TRBD2, each matching 7 bases. The germline V and J ends were trimmed by 3 bases and 10 bases, with 13 bases remaining between them. The CDR3 consists of 13 residues. Germline V CDR1 and CDR2: SGDLS, YYNGEE.

The table lists this clonotype with a few counts. This chain links TRBV11-2 with TRBJ2-7; D uncertain. The length of the CDR3 is 12 residues. CDR1 is SGHAT, CDR2 FQNNGV, per germline. V lost 1 base and J 4 bases, leaving 5 bases between the germline ends. CDR3 residues: CASSLAFYEQYF. The CDR3 nucleotides are TGTGCCAGCAGCTTAGCTTTTTACGAGCAGTACTTC.

The chain has TRBV19 and TRBJ2-7; 8 nucleotides match TRBD1. The CDR3 loop spans 11 amino acids. Germline assignment: CDR1 LNHDA and CDR2 SQIVND (reference sequence). J lost 6 bases, V lost 10 bases, and 5 bases had no gene match. CDR3 residues: CATLQGGEQYF. In DNA, the CDR3 is TGTGCCACATTACAGGGGGGCGAGCAGTACTTC.